This paragraph reports one T cell receptor (beta chain). What it binds is unknown. The data belong to a study of CD8 T cells in ankylosing spondylitis. Study-wide points: A number of the motif variants had already been described in reactive arthritis synovial fluid and blood. Relatively rare in peripheral blood, disease-linked clones were also CD8+. Disease-linked clones reportedly concentrated significantly in matched ankylosing spondylitis synovial fluid. A TCR beta motif made of under 10 highly homologous variants seemed typical of ankylosing spondylitis blood.

The TCR beta libraries were generated through quantitative 5'-RACE incorporating molecular barcodes. TCRdb called the 5' RACE reads again in MiXCR, with one record for every CDR3 protein. The repertoire holds over 700,000 distinct CDR3 sequences, with around a fifth as singletons. The TCR comes from a male donor with ankylosing spondylitis. Source material: blood, either unsorted or a sorted T cell fraction (not recorded which).

This CDR3 is CASSKAGGLPDTQYF. Written as DNA, the CDR3 is TGTGCCAGCAGTAAGGCGGGAGGGTTGCCAGATACGCAGTATTTT. J is TRBJ2-3 and V is TRBV25-1, with TRBD2 identical over 9 bases. The germline V gene encodes CDR1 MGHDK and CDR2 SYGVNS. This CDR3 contains 15 residues. V lost 5 bases and J lost 4; bases outside the gene matches: 7.